Following are 31 T cell receptor beta chains from one sample sequenced in a study of CD8 T cells in ankylosing spondylitis. TCRdb analysed the 5' RACE reads with MiXCR anew, one entry per CDR3 protein. The data hold about 250,000 distinct CDR3 sequences, with 7% to 10% observed a single time. What was sequenced was blood, either unsorted or a sorted T cell fraction (not recorded which). The receptors were gathered from a female donor with ankylosing spondylitis or in good health (not recorded which).

This clonotype was detected ten times or more. The V and J genes are TRBV4-2 and TRBJ2-3; possibly TRBD1 for D (5 bases). The CDR3 spans 15 residues. The V and J ends lost 1 base and 7 bases respectively, with 15 bases between them. Germline loops: CDR1 LGHNA, CDR2 YNFKEQ. The CDR3 DNA sequence: TGTGCCAGCAGCCAAGTTTCCGGCACAGGAAATACGCAGTATTTT. Amino acid sequence: CASSQVSGTGNTQYF.

This clonotype appeared many times. This sequence joins TRBV28 and TRBJ1-5, with 12 bases aligning to TRBD1. The CDR3 has 18 amino acids. The junction had 13 bases not matched to a gene; V was cut back by 4 bases and J by 6 bases. Germline CDR1 MDHEN, CDR2 SYDVKM. For the CDR3, the DNA is TGTGCCAGCAGTTCCGGGACAGGGGGCTCCGGGAGGGGTCAGCCCCAGCATTTT. This codes for CASSSGTGGSGRGQPQHF.

This clonotype was counted ten times or more. This chain joins TRBV12-3 or TRBV12-4 and TRBJ1-5; 7 nucleotides match TRBD1. This CDR3 has 14 residues. V gave up 3 bases and J gave up 6 bases; unmatched junction bases: 5. The CDR3 coding sequence is TGTGCCAGCAGTTTCCTGACAGGGAGTCAGCCCCAGCATTTT. This gives the protein CASSFLTGSQPQHF.

A few counts support this clonotype. The genes are TRBV5-4 and TRBJ1-1; no definite D call. CDR3 size: 15 residues. Germline CDR1 is SGHNT and CDR2 is YYREEE (reference sequence). The V gene lost 0 bases and the J gene lost 4 bases, with 13 bases spanning the gap. DNA for the CDR3: TGTGCCAGCAGCTTGGAAACAGTGACCTCCACTGAAGCTTTCTTT. Its protein product is CASSLETVTSTEAFF. Complete variable domain (other parts from reference TRBV5-4 and TRBJ1-1): ETGVTQSPTHLIKTRGQQVTLRCSSQSGHNTVSWYQQALGQGPQFIFQYYREEENGRGNFPPRFSGLQFPNYSSELNVNALELDDSALYLCASSLETVTSTEAFFGQGTRLTVV.

This clonotype was detected ten times or more. V is TRBV5-6 and J is TRBJ1-5; 7 positions match TRBD1. Germline CDR1 reads SGHDT; CDR2 reads YYEEEE. The J segment lost 0 bases and the V segment lost 0 bases, leaving 9 bases of the junction unmatched. The CDR3 contains 18 residues. DNA of the CDR3: TGTGCCAGCAGCTTGGGGGGACAGAGAATCTATAGCAATCAGCCCCAGCATTTT. Amino acid sequence: CASSLGGQRIYSNQPQHF.

This clonotype has ten or more counts. The junction departs from germline at one end; a sequencing error may be responsible. The chain uses TRBV11-2 and TRBJ2-1; D uncertain. CDR1 SGHAT and CDR2 FQNNGV come from the germline V gene. The CDR3 runs to 14 residues. In DNA form, the CDR3 reads TGTGCCAGCAGCCCCCCCGGGTTACCCGGTGAGCATTTCTTC. This gives the protein CASSPPGLPGEHFF.

A few counts support this clonotype. V usage is TRBV6-6 and J usage is TRBJ1-1, with D unclear. CDR3 length: 12 residues. Germline V lookup: CDR1 MNHNY, CDR2 SVGAGI (reference sequence). V was pared by 0 bases and J by 6 bases, with 5 bases between. CDR3 DNA sequence: TGTGCCAGCAGTTACTCGCGGGCTGAAGCTTTCTTT. Translating it yields CASSYSRAEAFF.

This clonotype showed up many times. V is TRBV12-3 or TRBV12-4 and J is TRBJ2-7; possible D gene TRBD1, 6 bases. This CDR3 has 12 amino acids. With 4 bases removed from V and 6 bases from J, the gap between germline ends came to 10 bases. The CDR3 sequence: CASSSDRREQYF. The CDR3 DNA follows: TGTGCCAGCAGTTCCGACAGGCGCGAGCAGTACTTC.

Notes on this clonotype: Since a much larger clone is just one base distant, this may be a read error. The chain carries TRBV4-2 and TRBJ2-1; 10 nucleotides match TRBD2. The CDR3 runs 19 residues. Germline CDR1 is LGHNA and CDR2 is YNFKEQ. CDR3 nucleotide sequence: TGTGTCAGCAGCCCGGGCGGTGCTAGCGGGAGATTAGATCCGAGTGAGCAGTTCTTC. The encoded protein is CVSSPGGASGRLDPSEQFF.

This clonotype showed up many times. This chain connects TRBV25-1 to TRBJ2-2; no clear D. Germline CDR1 reads MGHDK; CDR2 reads SYGVNS. Trimming stripped 2 bases from V and 1 base from J, with 5 bases between. This CDR3 comprises 14 residues. In nucleotides, the CDR3 is TGTGCCAGCAGTGAAGGAAGGAACACCGGGGAGCTGTTTTTT. Translation gives CASSEGRNTGELFF.

This clonotype was observed at least ten times. The chain carries TRBV5-1 and TRBJ1-1; D may be TRBD1 (6 bases). CDR1 is SGHRS, CDR2 YFSETQ, per germline. This CDR3 is 14 amino acids long. Trimming removed 2 bases from V and 3 bases from J, with 11 bases in between. The CDR3 DNA is TGCGCCAGCAGCTTAAATAAGGGGGACACTGAAGCTTTCTTT. Protein: CASSLNKGDTEAFF. The full variable domain, with the rest looked up from reference TRBV5-1 and TRBJ1-1, is KAGVTQTPRYLIKTRGQQVTLSCSPISGHRSVSWYQQTPGQGLQFLFEYFSETQRNKGNFPGRFSGRQFSNSRSEMNVSTLELGDSALYLCASSLNKGDTEAFFGQGTRLTVV.

The table lists this clonotype with many counts. This chain joins TRBV12-5 and TRBJ1-5; a weak D match, TRBD1 (5 bases). V lost 5 bases and J lost 5, with 13 bases in between. The V gene's germline CDR1 is LGHNT and CDR2 FRNRAP. CDR3 length equals 14 residues. CDR3 loop: CASGPGTVYQPQHF. CDR3 coding DNA: TGTGCTAGTGGTCCCGGGACGGTTTATCAGCCCCAGCATTTT. Full variable domain (outside the CDR3, taken from reference TRBV12-5 and TRBJ1-5): DARVTQTPRHKVTEMGQEVTMRCQPILGHNTVFWYRQTMMQGLELLAYFRNRAPLDDSGMPKDRFSAEMPDATLATLKIQPSEPRDSAVYFCASGPGTVYQPQHFGDGTRLSIL.

This clonotype was counted many times. The gene calls are TRBV5-1 and TRBJ1-5, with unresolved D. Trimming cost V 0 bases and J 8 bases, with 12 bases left between them. Germline-derived CDR1 and CDR2 are SGHRS and YFSETQ. The CDR3 sequence is 14 residues long. The CDR3 protein is CASSLGHSEEPQHF. CDR3 sequence (DNA): TGCGCCAGCAGCTTGGGACACTCGGAGGAGCCCCAGCATTTT.

This clonotype was found many times. The chain recombines TRBV6-1 with TRBJ1-3; 9 bases are shared with TRBD1. Germline V lookup: CDR1 MNHNS, CDR2 SASEGT. With V trimmed by 6 bases and J by 8 bases, 8 bases remained unmatched. This CDR3 comprises 14 residues. The CDR3 protein is CASSRGQGRDTIYF. In DNA, the CDR3 is TGTGCCAGCAGCCGGGGACAGGGAAGGGACACCATATATTTT.

This clonotype was found many times. The J gene is TRBJ2-3, the V gene TRBV20-1, with D possibly matching TRBD2 (6 bases). V was shortened by 6 bases and J by 4 bases, with 11 bases between the two germline ends. The CDR3 has 12 amino acids. The germline V gene has CDR1 DFQATT and CDR2 SNEGSKA (reference sequence). CDR3 sequence reads: CSALRRADTQYF. The CDR3 DNA sequence: TGCAGTGCCCTGCGGAGGGCAGATACGCAGTATTTT.

This clonotype was counted many times. This chain connects TRBV7-8 to TRBJ2-7; D might be TRBD1 or TRBD2, each matching 5 bases. In germline, CDR1 is SGHVS, CDR2 FQNEAQ. V lost 4 bases, J lost 6 bases, and 10 bases lay in between. The CDR3 consists of 12 residues. CDR3 nucleotide sequence: TGTGCCAGCAGCTGGAATGGGGGCGAGCAGTACTTC. It encodes CASSWNGGEQYF.

In this sample, this clonotype turned up many times. This chain connects TRBV6-5 to TRBJ1-2, with D possibly being TRBD1 (6 bases). V gave up 0 bases and J gave up 5 bases, with 13 bases separating them. The CDR3 consists of 15 residues. Per germline, CDR1 MNHEY and CDR2 SVGAGI. The CDR3 region is CASSYSTGQTYGYTF. As DNA, the CDR3 is TGTGCCAGCAGTTACTCGACGGGACAAACGTATGGCTACACCTTC.

This clonotype was seen many times. The V call is TRBV20-1, the J call TRBJ2-1; TRBD2 matches at 7 bases. Unmatched junction bases numbered 14, after V lost 7 bases and J lost 8 bases. Germline assignment: CDR1 DFQATT and CDR2 SNEGSKA (reference sequence). This CDR3 contains 14 residues. In nucleotides, the CDR3 is TGCAGTGTAGGTAGGATAGCGGGTAAGGATGAGCAGTTCTTC. It encodes CSVGRIAGKDEQFF.

This clonotype was seen many times. V is TRBV27 and J is TRBJ2-1; D remains ambiguous. The CDR3 spans 13 residues. V was shortened by 5 bases and J by 7 bases, with 12 bases between the two germline ends. Germline CDR1 is MNHEY and CDR2 is SMNVEV (reference sequence). The CDR3 nucleotides read TGTGCCAGCAGTCCATCCTACGGGAATGAGCAGTTCTTC. Translating gives CASSPSYGNEQFF.

This clonotype was counted between two and nine times. The chain combines TRBV7-6 with TRBJ2-7; 10 nucleotides align to TRBD2. The junction had 8 bases not matched to a gene; V was cut back by 0 bases and J by 3 bases. From germline, CDR1 is SGHVS and CDR2 FNYEAQ. This CDR3 region has 17 residues. The CDR3 sequence is CASSLALGLAGDYEQYF. CDR3 nucleotides: TGTGCCAGCAGCTTAGCTCTCGGCCTAGCGGGAGACTACGAGCAGTACTTC.

This clonotype was detected a few times. V usage is TRBV7-9 and J usage is TRBJ2-4; 9 nucleotides line up with TRBD2. Looked up from germline, CDR1 is SEHNR and CDR2 is FQNEAQ (reference sequence). The CDR3 is 17 amino acids. V lost 5 bases and J lost 0; bases outside the gene matches: 8. The CDR3 here is CASSGTSNRPAKNIQYF. CDR3 DNA: TGTGCCAGCAGCGGGACTAGCAATCGTCCAGCCAAAAACATTCAGTACTTC.

The sample holds many counts of this clonotype. This rearrangement joins TRBV19 to TRBJ2-2; D gene uncertain. Between the trimmed V and J ends, which lost 8 bases and 0 bases, there was a span of 10 bases. CDR3 length: 14 residues. Germline V gene lookup returns CDR1 LNHDA and CDR2 SQIVND (reference sequence). In DNA, the CDR3 is TGTGCCAGTCGGTGGCGAACGAACACCGGGGAGCTGTTTTTT. This encodes CASRWRTNTGELFF.

This clonotype was detected many times. The chain uses TRBV4-2 and TRBJ1-5, with TRBD1 identical over 8 bases. There are 16 residues in the CDR3. V trimming: 0 bases; J trimming: 8 bases; junction bases outside the gene matches: 9. Germline V gene data show CDR1 as LGHNA and CDR2 as YNFKEQ. The CDR3 loop reads CASSQDETGALKPQHF. The CDR3 DNA reads as TGTGCCAGCAGCCAAGATGAGACAGGGGCCCTAAAGCCCCAGCATTTT.

This clonotype was recorded at least ten times. This chain uses TRBV3-1 with TRBJ2-1; D ambiguous. CDR3 length: 11 amino acids. V shed 2 bases and J shed 8 bases, with 4 bases lying between them. Germline V gene sequence: CDR1 LGHDT, CDR2 YNNKEL (reference sequence). CDR3 region: CASSQSDEQFF. The CDR3 nucleotides read TGTGCCAGCAGCCAAAGCGATGAGCAGTTCTTC.

In its sample, this clonotype was seen many times. The rearrangement joins TRBV20-1 to TRBJ1-2; D gene ambiguous. V was pared by 6 bases and J by 8 bases, with 19 bases between. Germline V gives CDR1 DFQATT, CDR2 SNEGSKA (reference sequence). The CDR3 extends over 13 amino acids. In DNA, the CDR3 is TGCAGTGCCTCCCCTATCGGGAGGGTCGGCTACACCTTC. This sequence encodes CSASPIGRVGYTF.

Ten or more counts support this clonotype. The limits of the CDR3 on the DNA are not certain, so only TCRdb's listed CDR3 is given. This chain connects TRBV25-1 to TRBJ1-5; TRBD1, as called in the table, went unchecked against the DNA. Germline CDR1 MGHDK, CDR2 SYGVNS. The CDR3 length equals 15 residues, ends included. CDR3: CASSESLDKERPQHF.

This clonotype was seen repeatedly, ten times or more. The chain carries TRBV7-2 and TRBJ2-5; tentative D call: TRBD1 (6 bases). In germline, CDR1 is SGHTA, CDR2 FQGNSA. Trimming removed 5 bases from V and 3 bases from J, with 16 bases in between. This CDR3 has 15 residues. The CDR3 nucleotides read TGTGCCAGCAGCGGGGGCGGCGGGCCAGAAGAGACCCAGTACTTC. Protein sequence: CASSGGGGPEETQYF.

This clonotype has a count of ten or more. The chain couples TRBV29-1 to TRBJ2-7; D ambiguous. The CDR3 has 11 residues. In germline, CDR1 is SQVTM, CDR2 ANQGSEA. V lost 5 bases and J lost 2, with 7 bases in between. Here the CDR3 reads CSVLTAYEQYF. The CDR3 DNA reads as TGCAGCGTTCTGACCGCCTACGAGCAGTACTTC.

This clonotype was seen ten or more times. The chain uses TRBV12-5 and TRBJ2-5, with 9 positions matching TRBD2. The CDR3 contains 14 residues. The germline gives CDR1 LGHNT, CDR2 FRNRAP. With V trimmed by 5 bases and J by 3 bases, 4 bases remained unmatched. The CDR3 here is CASGARLAEETQYF. CDR3 nucleotide sequence: TGTGCTAGTGGTGCCCGACTAGCGGAAGAGACCCAGTACTTC.

This clonotype was seen repeatedly, ten times or more. CDR3 bases: TGTGCCAGCAGCCAAGCGCTAGCGGGAGCCTCCGAGCAGTACTTC. Its translation is CASSQALAGASEQYF. This chain connects TRBV3-1 to TRBJ2-7; TRBD2 agrees at 10 bases. V was clipped by 1 base and J by 6 bases; unmatched bases: 6. The CDR3 runs 15 residues. Germline V gene data show CDR1 as LGHDT and CDR2 as YNNKEL (reference sequence).

This clonotype was seen at least ten times. CDR3 protein: CASSPTSGGLNEQFF. The CDR3 bases are TGTGCCAGCAGCCCGACTAGCGGGGGCCTCAATGAGCAGTTCTTC. The chain links TRBV7-2 to TRBJ2-1; 12 nucleotides match TRBD2. J gave up 6 bases and V 5 bases, and 5 bases lay outside the gene matches. The CDR3 runs to 15 residues. Germline-derived CDR1 and CDR2 are SGHTA and FQGNSA.